This TCR beta chain was observed in a study of technical replicates of blood from a few donors. The V and J ends lost 0 bases and 4 bases, in that order; junction bases with no gene match: 7. CDR1 is SGDLS, CDR2 YYNGEE, per germline. The CDR3 loop spans 17 amino acids. Using immunoSEQ multiplex PCR, the repertoire was profiled, and TCRdb retains in-frame clones only, with some absent. The table has over 60,000 clones, about 92% seen once. The sequence was collected from a human donor in good health. The sample consisted of T cells isolated from PBMCs. The rearrangement uses TRBV9 and TRBJ1-6, with 7 bases matching TRBD1. The CDR3 here is CASSVGWDSLYNSPLHF. The CDR3 DNA sequence: TGTGCCAGCAGCGTAGGTTGGGACAGCCTATATAATTCACCCCTCCACTTT. Variable domain in full (rest from reference TRBV9 and TRBJ1-6): DSGVTQTPKHLITATGQRVTLRCSPRSGDLSVYWYQQSLDQGLQFLIQYYNGEERAKGNILERFSAQQFPDLHSELNLSSLELGDSALYFCASSVGWDSLYNSPLHFGNGTRLTVT.